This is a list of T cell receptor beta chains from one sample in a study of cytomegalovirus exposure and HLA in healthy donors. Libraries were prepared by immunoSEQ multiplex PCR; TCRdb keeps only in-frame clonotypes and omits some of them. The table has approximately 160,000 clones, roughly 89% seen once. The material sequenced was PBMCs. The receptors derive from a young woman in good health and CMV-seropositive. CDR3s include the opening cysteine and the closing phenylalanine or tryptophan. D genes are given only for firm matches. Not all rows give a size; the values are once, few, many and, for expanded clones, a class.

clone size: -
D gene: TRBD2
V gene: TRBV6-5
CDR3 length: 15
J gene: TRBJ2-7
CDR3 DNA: TGTGCCAGCAGTTACTCGACTAGCGGGAGTGGCGAGCAGTACTTC
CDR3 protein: CASSYSTSGSGEQYF

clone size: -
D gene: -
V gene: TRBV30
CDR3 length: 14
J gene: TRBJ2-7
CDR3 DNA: TGTGCCTGGAGTGTACTGGTTAGCTCCTACGAGCAGTACTTC
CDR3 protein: CAWSVLVSSYEQYF

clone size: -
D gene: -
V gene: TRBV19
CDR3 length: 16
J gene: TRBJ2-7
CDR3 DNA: TGTGCCAGTAGTCTCCCCTTAGGCGGGACGTTCTACGAGCAGTACTTC
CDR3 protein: CASSLPLGGTFYEQYF

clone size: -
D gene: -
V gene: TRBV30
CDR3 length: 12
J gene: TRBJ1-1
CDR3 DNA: TGTGCCTGGAGTGTAATACAGCATGAAGCTTTCTTT
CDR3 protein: CAWSVIQHEAFF

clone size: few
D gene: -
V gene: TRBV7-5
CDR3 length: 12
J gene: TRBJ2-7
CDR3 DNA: TGTGCCAGAAGAACCGAGGGCTACGAGCAGTACTTC
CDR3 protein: CARRTEGYEQYF

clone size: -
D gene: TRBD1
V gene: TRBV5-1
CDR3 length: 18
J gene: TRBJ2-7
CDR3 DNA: TGCGCCAGCAGCTTGGGCCCCCCTGACAGGGGGCTAGTCTACGAGCAGTACTTC
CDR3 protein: CASSLGPPDRGLVYEQYF

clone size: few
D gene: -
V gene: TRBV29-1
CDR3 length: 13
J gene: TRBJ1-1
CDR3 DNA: TGCAGCGTCCGTGGACAAACGAACACTGAAGCTTTCTTT
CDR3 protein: CSVRGQTNTEAFF

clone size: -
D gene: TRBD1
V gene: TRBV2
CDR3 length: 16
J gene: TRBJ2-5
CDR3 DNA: TGTGCCAGCTTTTCCCGGACAGGGAGTGAGCAAGAGACCCAGTACTTC
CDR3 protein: CASFSRTGSEQETQYF

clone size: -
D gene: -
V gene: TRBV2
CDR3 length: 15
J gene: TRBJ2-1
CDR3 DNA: TGTGCCAGCAGTTTTAGGAGGCAGACTCACAATGAGCAGTTCTTC
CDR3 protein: CASSFRRQTHNEQFF

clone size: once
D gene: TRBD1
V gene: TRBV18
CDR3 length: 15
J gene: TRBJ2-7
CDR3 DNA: TGTGCCAGCTCACCACCGGGACAGGGTTCCTACGAGCAGTACTTC
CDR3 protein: CASSPPGQGSYEQYF

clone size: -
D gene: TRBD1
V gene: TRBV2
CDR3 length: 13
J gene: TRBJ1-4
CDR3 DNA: TGTGCCAGCAGAGGGGGCGGCGAGGAAAAACTGTTTTTT
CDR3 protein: CASRGGGEEKLFF

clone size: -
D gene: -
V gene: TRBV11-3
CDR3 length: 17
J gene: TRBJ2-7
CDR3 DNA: TGTGCCAGCAGCTCCACACGACTAGAGCGGTATACCTACGAGCAGTACTTC
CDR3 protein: CASSSTRLERYTYEQYF

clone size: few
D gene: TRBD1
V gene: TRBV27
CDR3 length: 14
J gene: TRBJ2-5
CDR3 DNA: TGTGCCAGCAGTGGGACAGGCCAGCTTAGGGCCCAGTACTTC
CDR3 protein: CASSGTGQLRAQYF

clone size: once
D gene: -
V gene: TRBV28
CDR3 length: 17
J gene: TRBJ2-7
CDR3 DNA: TGTGCCAGCAGTCCCCCCGGGGGTGCTAGCAGTAGCTACGAGCAGTACTTC
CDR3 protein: CASSPPGGASSSYEQYF

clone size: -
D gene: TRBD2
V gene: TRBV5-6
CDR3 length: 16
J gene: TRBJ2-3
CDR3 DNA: TGTGCCAGCAGCTTGGTTCTAGCGGGAGAAACGGATACGCAGTATTTT
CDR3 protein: CASSLVLAGETDTQYF

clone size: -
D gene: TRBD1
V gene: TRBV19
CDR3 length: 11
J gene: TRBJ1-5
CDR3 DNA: TGTGCGACAGGGGTTTTCCAGCCCCAGCATTTT
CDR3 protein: CATGVFQPQHF

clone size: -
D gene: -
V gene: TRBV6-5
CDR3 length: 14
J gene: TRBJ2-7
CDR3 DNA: TGTGCCTCCCGAGCGGAGGGTTTCTCCTACGAGCAGTACTTC
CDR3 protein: CASRAEGFSYEQYF

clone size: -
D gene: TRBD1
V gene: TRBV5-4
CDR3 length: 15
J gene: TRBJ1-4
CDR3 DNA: TGTGCCAGCAGCTCCCGGACAGGGGAGAATGAAAAACTGTTTTTT
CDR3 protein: CASSSRTGENEKLFF

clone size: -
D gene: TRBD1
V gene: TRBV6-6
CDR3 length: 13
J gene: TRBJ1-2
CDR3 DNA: TGTGCCAGCAGGTACAGGGGGTCCCGTGGCTACACCTTC
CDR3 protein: CASRYRGSRGYTF

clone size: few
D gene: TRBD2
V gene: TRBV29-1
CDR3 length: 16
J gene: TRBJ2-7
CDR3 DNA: TGCAGCGTTGAATGGGCTAGCGGGAGTGGCTCCTACGAGCAGTACTTC
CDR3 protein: CSVEWASGSGSYEQYF

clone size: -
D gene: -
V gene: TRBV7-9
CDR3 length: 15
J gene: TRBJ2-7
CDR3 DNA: TGTGCCAGCAGCTCAACCCAGCGAATTGCCTACGAGCAGTACTTC
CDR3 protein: CASSSTQRIAYEQYF

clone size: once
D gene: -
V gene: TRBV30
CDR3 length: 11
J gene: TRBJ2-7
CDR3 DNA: TGTGCCTGGAGTGACGGGTACGAGCAGTACTTC
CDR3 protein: CAWSDGYEQYF